One and the same sample provided the 21 T cell receptor beta chains below, sequenced in a study of T cell responses to AZD1222 COVID-19 vaccine. The assay was immunoSEQ multiplex PCR, and TCRdb's table has in-frame clones only and misses some. This sample has 160,000 or so clones, with approximately 94% found just once. Sample: peripheral blood, taken 28 days after the second AZD1222 dose. The receptors originated from an adult who received the AZD1222 COVID-19 vaccine.

The chain is built from TRBV19 and TRBJ2-3; D is perhaps TRBD2 (6 bases). Germline V gene data show CDR1 as LNHDA and CDR2 as SQIVND (reference sequence). The CDR3 runs 14 residues. Trimming stripped 5 bases from V and 2 bases from J, with 11 bases between. Written as DNA, the CDR3 is TGTGCCAGTAGTCCCGGGAGAGTCACAGATACGCAGTATTTT. It specifies CASSPGRVTDTQYF.

This chain connects TRBV4-1 to TRBJ2-1; 11 positions agree with TRBD2. The CDR3 is 18 amino acids. Germline CDR1 reads MGHRA; CDR2 reads YSYEKL. V shed 0 bases, J shed 7 bases, and the junction held 11 bases outside the gene matches. The CDR3: CASSQDGLAGLGWNEQFF. The CDR3 DNA follows: TGCGCCAGCAGCCAAGACGGACTAGCGGGTTTAGGATGGAATGAGCAGTTCTTC.

V usage is TRBV4-2 and J usage is TRBJ1-1, with no clear D. Trimming removed 0 bases at V and 5 bases at J, with 13 bases between. There are 15 residues in the CDR3. Germline assignment: CDR1 LGHNA and CDR2 YNFKEQ. CDR3 nucleotide sequence: TGTGCCAGCAGCCAAGACAGATCCCCGGGGACTGAAGCTTTCTTT. It codes for CASSQDRSPGTEAFF.

V gene TRBV5-5 combines with J gene TRBJ1-1; D unclear. The CDR3 loop spans 13 amino acids. V dropped 0 bases and J dropped 7 bases, with 10 bases sitting between them. Germline CDR1 SGHKS, CDR2 YYEKEE (reference sequence). CDR3 residues: CASSLVGPFEAFF. CDR3 nucleotides: TGTGCCAGCAGCTTGGTAGGCCCGTTTGAAGCTTTCTTT.

The chain links TRBV24-1 to TRBJ2-7, with D perhaps given as TRBD1 or TRBD2 (5 bases each). Germline V gene sequence: CDR1 KGHDR, CDR2 SFDVKD. CDR3 length: 16 amino acids. The V end lost 3 bases, the J end lost 0 bases, and 14 bases lay between the germline ends. The CDR3 loop is CATSDAGWGTSYEQYF. The CDR3 DNA reads as TGTGCCACCAGTGATGCAGGGTGGGGGACCTCCTACGAGCAGTACTTC.

The V gene is TRBV25-1, the J gene TRBJ1-6; D gene ambiguous. V was pared by 4 bases and J by 6 bases, with 7 bases between. The CDR3 is 13 amino acids. In germline, CDR1 is MGHDK, CDR2 SYGVNS. This CDR3 is CASSGHPNSPLHF. As DNA, the CDR3 is TGTGCCAGCAGTGGGCACCCTAATTCACCCCTCCACTTT.

The rearrangement joins TRBV12-3 or TRBV12-4 to TRBJ1-2; D unresolved. V was cut by 5 bases and J by 6 bases, with 10 bases left in between. The CDR3 is made up of 12 amino acids. The CDR3, as DNA: TGTGCCAGCAGTCAAGGACCCAATGGCTACACCTTC. Amino acids: CASSQGPNGYTF.

CDR3 amino acids: CASSGTGLQETQYF. The CDR3 DNA sequence: TGTGCCAGCTCAGGGACAGGGCTCCAAGAGACCCAGTACTTC. The V gene is TRBV18, the J gene TRBJ2-5; TRBD1 agrees at 9 bases. The CDR3 contains 14 residues. V lost 5 bases, J lost 1 base, and 2 bases stayed unmatched. Germline V CDR1 and CDR2: KGHSH, LQKENI.

This clone has a handful of counts. The chain uses TRBV19 and TRBJ1-2; a possible D gene is TRBD1 (6 bases). This CDR3 has 15 residues. In germline, CDR1 is LNHDA, CDR2 SQIVND (reference sequence). V was trimmed by 3 bases and J by 7 bases, leaving 18 bases between them. The CDR3 protein is CASSMGQAARGGYTF. In nucleotides, the CDR3 is TGTGCCAGTAGTATGGGACAAGCTGCGCGGGGTGGCTACACCTTC.

This clone has only one observation. The chain links TRBV19 to TRBJ1-2; TRBD1 agrees at 11 bases. V lost 5 bases and J lost 8; bases outside the gene matches: 10. This CDR3 has 15 residues. CDR1 is LNHDA, CDR2 SQIVND, per germline (reference sequence). The CDR3 spells CASSQGTGGNEGYTF. The CDR3, as DNA: TGTGCCAGTAGTCAAGGGACAGGGGGAAATGAAGGCTACACCTTC.

The J gene is TRBJ1-2, the V gene TRBV5-4; 8 bases agree with TRBD1. J gave up 3 bases and V 4 bases, and 8 bases lay outside the gene matches. Germline V gives CDR1 SGHNT, CDR2 YYREEE (reference sequence). This CDR3 comprises 15 residues. The CDR3 spells CASSPDRGTYYGYTF. Written as DNA, the CDR3 is TGTGCCAGCAGCCCAGACAGGGGCACCTACTATGGCTACACCTTC.

The chain is built from TRBV19 and TRBJ2-2, with D possibly TRBD1 on 5 matching bases. Trimming shortened V by 7 bases and J by 5 bases, and 14 bases separated the two germline ends. From germline, CDR1 is LNHDA and CDR2 SQIVND (reference sequence). This CDR3 has 14 amino acids. In DNA, the CDR3 is TGTGCCAGTAAAGGGGCCGAATCTACCGGGGAGCTGTTTTTT. This translates into CASKGAESTGELFF.

This clone was found once. The chain links TRBV28 to TRBJ2-7; TRBD2 is a possible D gene (5 bases). The CDR3 loop spans 12 amino acids. The V gene's germline CDR1 is MDHEN and CDR2 SYDVKM. V was clipped by 7 bases and J by 6 bases, with 13 bases between them. CDR3 in amino acids: CASNEPAGEQYF. The CDR3 bases are TGTGCCAGCAATGAACCGGCGGGCGAGCAGTACTTC.

The V gene is TRBV30, the J gene TRBJ2-7; D unresolved. Trimming removed 8 bases at V and 5 bases at J, with 13 bases between. Germline V lookup: CDR1 GTSNPN, CDR2 SVGIG (reference sequence). The CDR3 is 11 residues long. Written as DNA, the CDR3 is TGTGCCAAGGGTGGGGTACACGAGCAGTACTTC. It specifies CAKGGVHEQYF. Using reference TRBV30 and TRBJ2-7 for the parts outside the CDR3, the full variable domain is SQTIHQWPATLVQPVGSPLSLECTVEGTSNPNLYWYRQAAGRGLQLLFYSVGIGQISSEVPQNLSASRPQDRQFILSSKKLLLSDSGFYLCAKGGVHEQYFGPGTRLTVT.

The chain couples TRBV27 to TRBJ1-2, with 9 bases matching TRBD1. V shed 4 bases, J shed 6 bases, and the junction held 3 bases outside the gene matches. The CDR3 is 13 residues long. CDR1 is MNHEY, CDR2 SMNVEV, per germline (reference sequence). Written as DNA, the CDR3 is TGTGCCAGCAGTTGGACAGGGGAAGATGGCTACACCTTC. Translation gives CASSWTGEDGYTF.

V gene TRBV6-2 or TRBV6-3 combines with J gene TRBJ2-5, with 9 bases fitting TRBD2. The V gene end was trimmed by 0 bases and the J gene end by 5 bases; junction bases not matched to a gene: 4. Germline CDR1 and CDR2: MNHEY and SVGEGT. The CDR3 is 15 residues long. The CDR3 DNA follows: TGTGCCAGCAGTTACTCGGGGACTAGCAGGGAGACCCAGTACTTC. Translated: CASSYSGTSRETQYF.

The rearrangement joins TRBV28 to TRBJ2-3; 10 bases fit TRBD2. The CDR3 length is 16 residues. Germline V lookup: CDR1 MDHEN, CDR2 SYDVKM. The junction had 6 bases not matched to a gene; V was cut back by 5 bases and J by 1 base. This CDR3 is CASSTPGTSGTDTQYF. Written as DNA, the CDR3 is TGTGCCAGCAGTACCCCCGGGACTAGCGGCACAGATACGCAGTATTTT. The complete variable domain, with remaining parts taken from reference TRBV28 and TRBJ2-3, reads DVKVTQSSRYLVKRTGEKVFLECVQDMDHENMFWYRQDPGLGLRLIYFSYDVKMKEKGDIPEGYSVSREKKERFSLILESASTNQTSMYLCASSTPGTSGTDTQYFGPGTRLTVL.

The table lists this clone with a count of one. The gene calls are TRBV10-3 and TRBJ2-3; 8 bases align to TRBD2. The CDR3 extends over 15 amino acids. After removal of 5 bases from V and 5 bases from J, the junction contained 9 bases not matched to a gene. The V gene's germline CDR1 is ENHRY and CDR2 SYGVKD. CDR3 protein: CAISRAGGVGDTQYF. CDR3 DNA sequence: TGTGCCATCAGTAGGGCGGGAGGAGTAGGAGATACGCAGTATTTT.

J is TRBJ2-2 and V is TRBV7-2, with 11 positions matching TRBD2. The CDR3 is 16 residues long. The germline CDR1 and CDR2 sequences are SGHTA and FQGNSA. With V trimmed by 5 bases and J by 1 base, 3 bases remained unmatched. The chain's CDR3 is CASSKGLAGNTGELFF. The DNA for the CDR3 is TGTGCCAGCAGCAAAGGACTAGCGGGGAACACCGGGGAGCTGTTTTTT.

The genes are TRBV7-9 and TRBJ1-1; weak D call: TRBD1 (5 bases). The V and J ends lost 3 bases and 3 bases respectively, with 17 bases between them. The CDR3 has 16 residues. Germline V gives CDR1 SEHNR, CDR2 FQNEAQ (reference sequence). The DNA for the CDR3 is TGTGCCAGCAGCTTTTATCGGGGCGGTACACACACTGAAGCTTTCTTT. Its protein product is CASSFYRGGTHTEAFF.

The gene calls are TRBV10-3 and TRBJ2-1, with 11 bases fitting TRBD2. Trimming removed 8 bases from V and 0 bases from J; junction bases left unmatched: 3. Per the germline V gene, CDR1 is ENHRY and CDR2 is SYGVKD. The CDR3 extends over 15 amino acids. The CDR3 loop reads CAIGTSGASYNEQFF. Written as DNA, the CDR3 is TGTGCCATCGGGACTAGCGGAGCCTCCTACAATGAGCAGTTCTTC.